The 4 T cell receptor beta chains in this list originate from one sample, sequenced in a study of blood T cells in healthy people across ages. Primers used in a second PCR of about 6 to 11 cycles were a sample-barcoded 5' primer and a J-beta primer mix. TCRdb processed the 5' RACE reads anew with MiXCR; each CDR3 protein has one entry. The sample gives over a million distinct CDR3 sequences, roughly 45% of which show up once; about 20% is in the top ten. Sequenced sample: blood. These TCRs come from a woman aged 60-75 years in good health.

The gene calls are TRBV12-3 or TRBV12-4 and TRBJ2-1; the D is unclear. The CDR3 has 14 residues. Deletions cut 0 bases from V and 7 bases from J, with 10 bases between. In DNA, the CDR3 is TGTGCCAGCAGTTTAGCAAGGGCTGAGAATGAGCAGTTCTTC. This codes for CASSLARAENEQFF.

The chain carries TRBV29-1 and TRBJ1-5; 9 nucleotides agree with TRBD1. This CDR3 region has 11 residues. V shed 6 bases, J shed 11 bases, and the junction held 5 bases outside the gene matches. Germline V lookup: CDR1 SQVTM, CDR2 ANQGSEA. CDR3 nucleotides: TGCAGCGTAAGGACAGGGGACGCCCAGCATTTT. Residues: CSVRTGDAQHF.

This clonotype was detected only a few times. The chain links TRBV5-6 to TRBJ2-5; 9 nucleotides align to TRBD1. The CDR3 is made up of 16 amino acids. CDR1 is SGHDT and CDR2 is YYEEEE in the germline V gene. The V segment lost 4 bases and the J segment 11 bases; nucleotides outside the gene matches: 18. CDR3 amino acids: CASSATGGIAGNEQYF. In DNA, the CDR3 is TGTGCCAGCAGCGCTACAGGGGGCATAGCCGGCAATGAGCAGTACTTC.

The V call is TRBV27, the J call TRBJ2-1, with a tentative D call TRBD2 (6 bases). Germline CDR1 is MNHEY and CDR2 is SMNVEV (reference sequence). The CDR3 consists of 14 residues. V shed 8 bases and J shed 2 bases, with 13 bases lying between them. The CDR3 DNA follows: TGTGCCAGCCGAAGGGACTTTCCCTACAATGAGCAGTTCTTC. It is translated as CASRRDFPYNEQFF.